These T cell receptor beta chains were read from a single sample in a study of shared clonotypes between healthy human individuals. The assay was immunoSEQ multiplex PCR, and TCRdb's table has in-frame clones only and misses some. The sample consists of 2 million or so clones, roughly 94% of them appearing once. The sequenced sample consisted of naive CD8+ T cells sorted from blood. These receptors all stem from a man younger than 30 in good health. The CDR3 runs from the conserved cysteine through the conserved F or W. Fields, in order: clone size, J gene, V gene, D gene, CDR3 DNA, CDR3 protein. A D gene is named only where the DNA matches it firmly. Only part of the rows carry a size: once, few, many, or a class if the clone is expanded.

.,TRBJ2-7,TRBV6-5,TRBD1,TGTGCCAGCAGTTACTCTGGGACAGGGGGCTACGAGCAGTACTTC,CASSYSGTGGYEQYF
.,TRBJ2-7,TRBV7-8,.,TGTGCCAGCAGCTTAGGAGGCAACAGGAACGAGCAGTACTTC,CASSLGGNRNEQYF
.,TRBJ2-7,TRBV4-3,TRBD1,TGCGCCAGCAGCCAAGAATGGCAGGGGGCCCGTTACTACGAGCAGTACTTC,CASSQEWQGARYYEQYF
.,TRBJ2-3,TRBV13,TRBD1,TGTGCCAGCAGCCCCAGGGGGAGCACAGATACGCAGTATTTT,CASSPRGSTDTQYF
.,TRBJ1-3,TRBV5-6,.,TGTGCCAGCAGTTTCCTCAACCCGGACACCATATATTTT,CASSFLNPDTIYF
once,TRBJ2-2,TRBV4-3,.,TGCGCCAGCAGCCAGGAACCGGGACTCCATAACACCGGGGAGCTGTTTTTT,CASSQEPGLHNTGELFF
.,TRBJ2-7,TRBV5-1,.,TGCGCCAGCAGCTTGTATGGCTACGAGCAGTACTTC,CASSLYGYEQYF
.,TRBJ2-3,TRBV9,TRBD2,TGTGCCAGCAGCGAGACTAGCGGGAGCCCAGATACGCAGTATTTT,CASSETSGSPDTQYF
.,TRBJ2-1,TRBV4-1,.,TGCGCCAGCAGCCCTATTCCGGGACTTGAATACAATGAGCAGTTCTTC,CASSPIPGLEYNEQFF
.,TRBJ2-3,TRBV7-9,TRBD2,TGTGCCAGCAGCTCCCCACTAGCGGGAGTGGTAGATACGCAGTATTTT,CASSSPLAGVVDTQYF
.,TRBJ1-2,TRBV28,.,TGTGCCAGCAGTCTCCTGGAGGGGGTGCTGCATGGCTACACCTTC,CASSLLEGVLHGYTF
.,TRBJ1-2,TRBV2,.,TGTGCCAGCAGTGAGACCGGGACGCACTATGGCTACACCTTC,CASSETGTHYGYTF
.,TRBJ2-2,TRBV6-6,TRBD1,TGTGCCAGCAGTCATCCCGGGACAGGTCTTCCCGGGGAGCTGTTTTTT,CASSHPGTGLPGELFF
few,TRBJ1-1,TRBV5-1,.,TGCGCCAGCAGCTTGTGGATGAACACTGAAGCTTTCTTT,CASSLWMNTEAFF
.,TRBJ2-1,TRBV4-1,.,TGCGCCAGCAGCCAAGATTCGGGGTTCGGCGAGCAGTTCTTC,CASSQDSGFGEQFF
.,TRBJ2-1,TRBV5-1,TRBD2,TGCGCCAGCAGCACGGGACTAGCGGGCCTTCACTACAATGAGCAGTTCTTC,CASSTGLAGLHYNEQFF